These 23 T cell receptor beta chains were sequenced from one sample in a study of Tregs in tolerant kidney transplant recipients. The repertoire was sequenced with immunoSEQ multiplex PCR; TCRdb's copy has only in-frame clones and lacks some. The sample holds tens of thousands of clones, about 89% seen once. The sequencing sample was made of Tregs from blood. The receptors here all came from a human donor in good health.

DNA of the CDR3: TGTGCCTGGAGTGTAGTCTCTGGAAACACCATATATTTT. Protein: CAWSVVSGNTIYF. This chain joins TRBV30 and TRBJ1-3; D is undetermined. This CDR3 contains 13 residues. Germline loops: CDR1 GTSNPN, CDR2 SVGIG (reference sequence). With 0 bases removed from V and 0 bases from J, the gap between germline ends came to 3 bases.

V and J are TRBV9 and TRBJ2-7; D unresolved. From germline, CDR1 is SGDLS and CDR2 YYNGEE. CDR3 length: 12 residues. The V gene lost 4 bases and the J gene lost 6 bases, with 11 bases spanning the gap. CDR3 region: CASSKGPGEQYF. CDR3 nucleotides: TGTGCCAGCAGCAAGGGTCCTGGCGAGCAGTACTTC.

This chain links TRBV7-9 with TRBJ2-7; 9 bases agree with TRBD2. CDR1 and CDR2 from the germline V gene are SEHNR and FQNEAQ (reference sequence). The CDR3 loop spans 16 amino acids. After removal of 5 bases from V and 7 bases from J, the junction contained 15 bases not matched to a gene. DNA for the CDR3: TGTGCCAGCAGCGGACTAGTAAGGAGCGGGAGGAGAGAGCAGTACTTC. This gives the protein CASSGLVRSGRREQYF.

This clone is classed as medium-sized. This chain uses TRBV6-7 with TRBJ1-2; TRBD1 aligns across 7 bases. TRBV6-7 qualifies as an ORF whose function is uncertain. The V gene end was trimmed by 8 bases and the J gene end by 4 bases; junction bases not matched to a gene: 19. The CDR3 runs 17 residues. CDR3 amino acids: CASRPDRAHTRSYGYTF. The CDR3, as DNA: TGTGCCAGCCGTCCAGACAGGGCCCACACACGCTCCTATGGCTACACCTTC.

This clone occurred once. The chain recombines TRBV18 with TRBJ2-7; weak D call: TRBD1 (5 bases). The CDR3 contains 15 residues. Germline V gene lookup returns CDR1 KGHSH and CDR2 LQKENI. Trimming cost V 3 bases and J 2 bases, with 14 bases left between them. The CDR3 DNA sequence: TGTGCCAGCTCACCCGTTTCAGGGATAACCTACGAGCAGTACTTC. Its protein is CASSPVSGITYEQYF.

The chain is built from TRBV5-5 and TRBJ2-1; D not resolved. There are 18 residues in the CDR3. The germline CDR1 and CDR2 sequences are SGHKS and YYEKEE (reference sequence). Between the trimmed V and J ends, which lost 6 bases and 0 bases, there was a span of 22 bases. In nucleotides, the CDR3 is TGTGCCAGCAAGCGAGGACCCCCGGGCCCCTTCTCCTACAATGAGCAGTTCTTC. Translating gives CASKRGPPGPFSYNEQFF.

The chain couples TRBV11-2 to TRBJ2-4; no firm D call. The CDR3 has 14 residues. V gave up 1 base and J gave up 5 bases, with 9 bases separating them. Germline lookup yields CDR1 SGHAT and CDR2 FQNNGV. CDR3 region: CASSLVLGENIQYF. Here the CDR3 DNA reads TGTGCCAGCAGCTTAGTCCTCGGCGAAAACATTCAGTACTTC.

The chain joins TRBV11-2 to TRBJ2-7; the match to TRBD2 covers 10 bases. Germline lookup yields CDR1 SGHAT and CDR2 FQNNGV. The CDR3 sequence is 16 residues long. J was trimmed by 5 bases and V by 5 bases; bases with no gene match: 12. CDR3 in DNA: TGTGCCAGCAGCCTGTACTTCCTAGCGGGAGAACACGAGCAGTACTTC. This translates into CASSLYFLAGEHEQYF.

This chain joins TRBV19 and TRBJ2-1; tentative D call: TRBD2 (6 bases). V was shortened by 6 bases and J by 3 bases, with 21 bases between the two germline ends. Germline CDR1 is LNHDA and CDR2 is SQIVND (reference sequence). The CDR3 has 17 residues. The CDR3 loop reads CASSPSMGEAVYNEQFF. The CDR3 DNA sequence: TGTGCCAGTAGCCCCTCCATGGGGGAGGCGGTCTACAATGAGCAGTTCTTC.

The chain carries TRBV6-5 and TRBJ1-6; D gene ambiguous. Trimming cost V 0 bases and J 9 bases, with 6 bases left between them. Germline CDR1 is MNHEY and CDR2 is SVGAGI. This CDR3 contains 13 residues. For the CDR3, the DNA is TGTGCCAGCAGTTACTCACGGTTTTCACCCCTCCACTTT. Translated, it gives CASSYSRFSPLHF.

The chain links TRBV19 to TRBJ1-2; TRBD1 aligns across 8 bases. Germline trimming cut 8 bases from V and 0 bases from J; bases unmatched to any gene: 8. Germline assignment: CDR1 LNHDA and CDR2 SQIVND (reference sequence). This CDR3 region has 15 residues. The DNA of the CDR3 is TGTGCCAGTCAAACAGGGGGACAAGCTAACTATGGCTACACCTTC. It specifies CASQTGGQANYGYTF.

Here the CDR3 DNA reads TGTGCCAGCAGCCCCCTGGGGCCCCTCTATGGCTACACCTTC. Its translation: CASSPLGPLYGYTF. The genes are TRBV5-6 and TRBJ1-2; D might be TRBD1 (5 bases). V shed 4 bases and J shed 4 bases, with 14 bases lying between them. There are 14 residues in the CDR3. Germline loops: CDR1 SGHDT, CDR2 YYEEEE. Combining the CDR3 with reference TRBV5-6 and TRBJ1-2 gives the whole variable domain DAGVTQSPTHLIKTRGQQVTLRCSPKSGHDTVSWYQQALGQGPQFIFQYYEEEERQRGNFPDRFSGHQFPNYSSELNVNALLLGDSALYLCASSPLGPLYGYTFGSGTRLTVV.

This chain connects TRBV6-5 to TRBJ2-3, with TRBD2 matching over 10 bases. The CDR3 runs 14 residues. Trimming took 8 bases from V and 1 from J; bases not matched to a gene: 3. Germline V CDR1 and CDR2: MNHEY, SVGAGI. CDR3 in DNA: TGTGCCAGCTCCGGACTAGCGGGCACAGATACGCAGTATTTT. This sequence encodes CASSGLAGTDTQYF.

The chain is built from TRBV10-3 and TRBJ2-1; a weak D match, TRBD2 (7 bases). Germline assignment: CDR1 ENHRY and CDR2 SYGVKD. V was clipped by 3 bases and J by 5 bases, with 17 bases between them. This CDR3 spans 16 amino acids. This chain's CDR3 is CAISERAAGQNNEQFF. The CDR3 DNA reads TGTGCCATCAGTGAAAGAGCAGCGGGACAAAACAATGAGCAGTTCTTC.

J is TRBJ2-1 and V is TRBV15; 9 bases align to TRBD2. The CDR3 extends over 16 amino acids. The ends lost 0 bases at V and 5 bases at J; junction bases unmatched: 5. Germline-derived CDR1 and CDR2 are LNHNV and YYDKDF (reference sequence). The CDR3, as DNA: TGTGCCACCAGCAGAGACCGCCGACTAGCGGACAATGAGCAGTTCTTC. Protein sequence: CATSRDRRLADNEQFF.

This clone has just a few counts. The genes are TRBV18 and TRBJ1-4; D call uncertain. Trimming removed 1 base from V and 7 bases from J, with 13 bases in between. CDR1 and CDR2 from the germline V gene are KGHSH and LQKENI. The CDR3 runs 15 residues. The DNA of the CDR3 is TGTGCCAGCTCACCACGAGCCCACCGGGGTGAAAAACTGTTTTTT. It yields the protein CASSPRAHRGEKLFF.

The J gene is TRBJ2-1, the V gene TRBV28; 10 nucleotides match TRBD2. The CDR3 contains 15 residues. Trimming at V came to 5 bases and at J to 2 bases, leaving 3 bases not matched to a gene. Germline V CDR1 and CDR2: MDHEN, SYDVKM. Here the CDR3 DNA reads TGTGCCAGCAGTAAAGCGGGAGGGCCCTACAATGAGCAGTTCTTC. It translates to CASSKAGGPYNEQFF.

The chain is built from TRBV2 and TRBJ1-4, with D tentatively TRBD1 (5 bases). Germline CDR1 and CDR2: SNHLY and FYNNEI. This CDR3 has 18 amino acids. V was clipped by 0 bases and J by 0 bases, with 14 bases between them. The CDR3 region is CASSEAPPGHSTNEKLFF. Written as DNA, the CDR3 is TGTGCCAGCAGTGAAGCCCCACCGGGGCACTCAACTAATGAAAAACTGTTTTTT.

The chain has TRBV30 and TRBJ2-5, with D possibly being TRBD2 (6 bases). V lost 2 bases and J lost 1, with 14 bases in between. Germline V gene lookup returns CDR1 GTSNPN and CDR2 SVGIG (reference sequence). This CDR3 has 15 amino acids. CDR3 sequence reads: CAWSFGGVSQETQYF. The CDR3 DNA is TGTGCCTGGAGTTTCGGCGGGGTCTCCCAAGAGACCCAGTACTTC. The whole variable domain, filled in from reference TRBV30 and TRBJ2-5, reads SQTIHQWPATLVQPVGSPLSLECTVEGTSNPNLYWYRQAAGRGLQLLFYSVGIGQISSEVPQNLSASRPQDRQFILSSKKLLLSDSGFYLCAWSFGGVSQETQYFGPGTRLLVL.

This sequence joins TRBV7-9 and TRBJ2-2; tentative D call: TRBD1 (5 bases). CDR3 length equals 15 residues. V was pared by 4 bases and J by 3 bases, with 12 bases between. Germline loops: CDR1 SEHNR, CDR2 FQNEAQ (reference sequence). The CDR3 nucleotides are TGTGCCAGCAGCTCGTGGGGCGAGGACACCGGGGAGCTGTTTTTT. Its protein product is CASSSWGEDTGELFF.

The genes are TRBV2 and TRBJ1-2; D gene uncertain. CDR3 length equals 11 residues. Germline lookup yields CDR1 SNHLY and CDR2 FYNNEI. The V end was cut by 3 bases, the J end by 5 bases, with 4 bases between. CDR3 nucleotide sequence: TGTGCCAGCAGTGAGGGGTATGGCTACACCTTC. Translated, it gives CASSEGYGYTF.

CDR3 region: CASSVTGTGNTGELFF. The CDR3, as DNA: TGCGCCAGCAGCGTGACTGGGACAGGTAACACCGGGGAGCTGTTTTTT. The chain links TRBV5-1 to TRBJ2-2, with TRBD1 matching 8 bases. Germline lookup yields CDR1 SGHRS and CDR2 YFSETQ. After removal of 4 bases from V and 2 bases from J, the junction contained 7 bases not matched to a gene. There are 16 residues in the CDR3.

In its sample, this clone was seen once. The J gene is TRBJ1-1, the V gene TRBV6-5; D gene ambiguous. This CDR3 spans 13 amino acids. CDR1 and CDR2 from the germline V gene are MNHEY and SVGAGI. Trimming pared 2 bases from V and 4 bases from J, leaving 8 bases between. This chain's CDR3 is CASSYVQSTEAFF. The DNA for the CDR3 is TGTGCCAGCAGTTACGTGCAGAGCACTGAAGCTTTCTTT.